A selection of T cell receptor beta chains follows, all from one sample in a study of PD-1 blockade in classical Hodgkin lymphoma. Some clones are missing from TCRdb's copy, which holds only in-frame ones; the method was immunoSEQ multiplex PCR. The sample records 25,000 to 30,000 clones, roughly 80% being singletons. The sample consisted of peripheral blood mononuclear cells (PBMCs), taken before the second cycle of nivolumab. The receptors come from a human donor with classical Hodgkin lymphoma. Each CDR3 is given with its conserved first and last residue. D genes are given only for firm matches. Part of the rows lack a size; the others show once, few, many or a class for expanded clones.

15 TRBD2 TRBJ2-1 - TRBV10-3 TGTGCCATCAGTGAGACTAGCGGGAGTCTGAATGAGCAGTTCTTC CAISETSGSLNEQFF
16 - TRBJ2-7 - TRBV6-1 TGTGCCAGCAGTGGGCTCACCGGGACAGGCGGGGGGGAGCAGTACTTC CASSGLTGTGGGEQYF
15 - TRBJ2-6 - TRBV7-9 TGTGCCAGCAGCCACACGAGCTCTGGGGCCAACGTCCTGACTTTC CASSHTSSGANVLTF
15 TRBD1 TRBJ1-5 - TRBV19 TGTGCCAGTATTAGGACAGGGGCCGCATCGGGGCCCCAGCATTTT CASIRTGAASGPQHF
14 TRBD1 TRBJ2-7 - TRBV6-1 TGTGCCAGCAGTTCGGACAGGGGGAACTACGAGCAGTACTTC CASSSDRGNYEQYF
16 - TRBJ1-5 - TRBV30 TGTGCCTGGAGTCGACGGATGACAGGCGGCAATCAGCCCCAGCATTTT CAWSRRMTGGNQPQHF
17 - TRBJ2-3 - TRBV9 TGTGCCAGCAGCGTAGAGGCGCATGCCCTTAGCACAGATACGCAGTATTTT CASSVEAHALSTDTQYF
16 TRBD1 TRBJ2-5 - TRBV28 TGTGCCAGCAGACAAGCGGGACAGGGGGGACAAGAGACCCAGTACTTC CASRQAGQGGQETQYF
14 - TRBJ2-2 - TRBV29-1 TGCAGCGGGGGGGAACAGGGTGAGACCGGGGAGCTGTTTTTT CSGGEQGETGELFF
13 TRBD2 TRBJ2-1 - TRBV29-1 TGCAGCGTTGGGACTAGCGGGAGCTATGAGCAGTTCTTC CSVGTSGSYEQFF
11 - TRBJ2-3 - TRBV29-1 TGCAGCGTTGACGGGGGAGATACGCAGTATTTT CSVDGGDTQYF
14 TRBD1 TRBJ1-2 - TRBV5-5 TGTGCCAGCAGCTCGACATGGACAGGGAAGAACTACACCTTC CASSSTWTGKNYTF
13 - TRBJ1-1 - TRBV7-3 TGTGCCAGCAGCTTATTGTACGACACTGAAGCTTTCTTT CASSLLYDTEAFF
15 - TRBJ2-3 - TRBV7-9 TGTGCCAGCAGCTTAGGACTATTTCTCGCAGATACGCAGTATTTT CASSLGLFLADTQYF
17 TRBD2 TRBJ2-2 - TRBV7-2 TGTGCCAGCAGCCAGGGGGGACTAGCGGGAGGGCTCGGGGAGCTGTTTTTT CASSQGGLAGGLGELFF
14 - TRBJ2-6 once TRBV11-3 TGTGCCAGCAGCTTAATGGGTGGGGCCAACGTCCTGACTTTC CASSLMGGANVLTF
15 - TRBJ2-1 - TRBV5-4 TGTGCCAGCAGCTTGGACGGGGTTGGGCACAATGAGCAGTTCTTC CASSLDGVGHNEQFF
16 TRBD1 TRBJ1-6 - TRBV2 TGTGCCAGCAGAAAACAGGGGTTGGTCTATAATTCACCCCTCCACTTT CASRKQGLVYNSPLHF
12 - TRBJ2-1 - TRBV7-2 TGTGCCAGCAGCTTATTTTGGGGTGCGGGGTTCTTC CASSLFWGAGFF
17 - TRBJ2-1 - TRBV6-1 TGTGCCAGCAGTGCGGGGATGCTGCCCCCCAATTACAATGAGCAGTTCTTC CASSAGMLPPNYNEQFF
16 - TRBJ2-1 - TRBV5-4 TGTGCCAGCAGCTTGGCTGCGGGGCTGTCCTACAATGAGCAGTTCTTC CASSLAAGLSYNEQFF
15 TRBD2 TRBJ2-1 once TRBV9 TGTGCCAGCAGCGGACTAGCGGGAGTGGGCTATGAGCAGTTCTTC CASSGLAGVGYEQFF
16 TRBD1 TRBJ2-7 - TRBV14 TGTGCCAGCAGCCGGTGGGTGGACAGGAGCTCCTACGAGCAGTACTTC CASSRWVDRSSYEQYF
15 - TRBJ2-1 once TRBV7-2 TGTGCCAGCAGCCTGGACGGGCGGGCCTACAATGAGCAGTTCTTC CASSLDGRAYNEQFF
13 TRBD1 TRBJ1-2 - TRBV18 TGTGCCAGCTCACGCGGGACAGAGTATGGCTACACCTTC CASSRGTEYGYTF
15 TRBD1 TRBJ1-6 - TRBV5-5 TGTGCCAGCAGACTAACAGGGGGCGCGAATTCACCCCTCCACTTT CASRLTGGANSPLHF
17 - TRBJ1-4 - TRBV5-4 TGTGCCAGCAGCCCGCGGTCCGGGATCGCAACTAATGAAAAACTGTTTTTT CASSPRSGIATNEKLFF
12 - TRBJ1-5 - TRBV19 TGTGCCAGTAGTATTTTCGGGCAGCCCCAGCATTTT CASSIFGQPQHF
15 TRBD1 TRBJ1-2 - TRBV28 TGTGCCAGCAGTTTATGGGGACAGGGGACCTATGGCTACACCTTC CASSLWGQGTYGYTF
17 - TRBJ1-5 medium-sized TRBV7-9 TGTGCCAGCAGCCCGGGGCAGGGCGGGAGTGGCAATCAGCCCCAGCATTTT CASSPGQGGSGNQPQHF
13 - TRBJ1-1 once TRBV6-1 TGTGCCAGCAGGCGCGCAGGGAACACTGAAGCTTTCTTT CASRRAGNTEAFF
13 - TRBJ2-3 - TRBV7-9 TGTGCCAGCAGCTTATTCCAGGGAGATACGCAGTATTTT CASSLFQGDTQYF
16 - TRBJ2-3 - TRBV4-1 TGCGCCAGCAGCCAACAGGGGGGGGCGAGAACAGATACGCAGTATTTT CASSQQGGARTDTQYF
15 - TRBJ1-1 once TRBV6-5 TGTGCCAGCAGTTACTCGACGCTTGGGAACACTGAAGCTTTCTTT CASSYSTLGNTEAFF
12 - TRBJ1-1 - TRBV7-8 TGTGCCAGCAGCTGGCAGAACACTGAAGCTTTCTTT CASSWQNTEAFF
15 TRBD2 TRBJ2-1 - TRBV7-3 TGTGCCAGCAGCTCGAGCGGGAGTACCTACAATGAGCAGTTCTTC CASSSSGSTYNEQFF
14 TRBD1 TRBJ1-2 - TRBV2 TGTGCCAGCAAATTGGACAGGGCCAACTATGGCTACACCTTC CASKLDRANYGYTF
13 - TRBJ2-5 - TRBV6-1 TGTGCCAGCAGTGAAGGAGGGCCCAGGACCCAGTACTTC CASSEGGPRTQYF